This T cell receptor (beta chain) was recorded in a study of blood T cells in healthy people across ages. The CDR3 extends over 16 amino acids. Germline CDR1 is SGHAT and CDR2 is FQNNGV. J was trimmed by 7 bases and V by 4 bases; bases with no gene match: 10. Samples each yielded at least 5.5 micrograms of total RNA. In the case of this clonotype: As yet, its antigen is unknown.

A second PCR, run for roughly 6 to 11 cycles, used a sample-barcoded 5' primer plus a J-beta primer mix. A 12-random-nucleotide template-switch adaptor tagged each cDNA molecule. One entry per CDR3 protein results from TCRdb running MiXCR on the 5' RACE reads. Seen here are roughly 2 million distinct CDR3 sequences, around half observed once, and the top ten hold 2.1%. General observations from the study: More naive CD4+ cells and higher diversity marked long-lived donors relative to aged donors.

The sequence was obtained from a woman in her forties in good health. The V and J genes are TRBV11-2 and TRBJ2-3, with TRBD2 matching 11 bases. The sample consisted of blood. In DNA, the CDR3 is TGTGCCAGCAGCTATACTACTAGCGGGGGAACGAATACGCAGTATTTT. Translating it yields CASSYTTSGGTNTQYF.